Sequencing of this TCR beta chain was carried out in a study of cytomegalovirus exposure and HLA in healthy donors. Findings and caveats of the study: Researchers counted 150 to 200 TCR beta chains as cytomegalovirus-associated.

In germline, CDR1 is GTSNPN, CDR2 SVGIG (reference sequence). V was cut by 2 bases and J by 5 bases, with 16 bases left in between. The CDR3 length is 16 residues. About this clone: Its matching antigen is unknown.

TCRdb keeps only in-frame clones here, not all; method: immunoSEQ multiplex PCR. The data show around 120,000 clones, 86% seen once. The donors were in the roughly 120-subject validation cohort, distinct from the approximately 700-subject first cohort. Sequenced material: PBMCs. This TCR derives from a man aged 18-30 years in good health and CMV-seronegative. V is TRBV30 and J is TRBJ1-6, with a tentative D call TRBD1 (5 bases). CDR3 bases: TGTGCCTGGAGTTCCCAGGGTTTCTTCCATAATTCACCCCTCCACTTT. Translating it yields CAWSSQGFFHNSPLHF.